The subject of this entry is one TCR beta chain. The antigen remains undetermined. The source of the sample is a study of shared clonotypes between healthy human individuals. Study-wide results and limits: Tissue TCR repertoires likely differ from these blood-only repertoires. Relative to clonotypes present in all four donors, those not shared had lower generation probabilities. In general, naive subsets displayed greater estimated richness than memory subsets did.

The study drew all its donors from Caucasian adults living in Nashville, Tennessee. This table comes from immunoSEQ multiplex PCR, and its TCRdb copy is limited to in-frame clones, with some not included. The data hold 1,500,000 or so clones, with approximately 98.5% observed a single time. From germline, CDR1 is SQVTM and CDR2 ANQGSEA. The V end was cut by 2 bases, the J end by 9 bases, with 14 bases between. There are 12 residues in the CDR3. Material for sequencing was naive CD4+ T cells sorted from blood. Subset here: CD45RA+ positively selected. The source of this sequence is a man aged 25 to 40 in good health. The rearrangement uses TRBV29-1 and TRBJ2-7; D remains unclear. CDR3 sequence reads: CSVESQSSRQYF. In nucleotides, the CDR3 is TGCAGCGTTGAAAGCCAGAGCTCCAGGCAGTACTTC.